A single sample gave rise to the 12 T cell receptor beta chains below, sequenced in a study of vaccination and CD4 T cells after COVID-19. Their antigens are not known. Sequence data for DNA of cultured CD4+ T cells were generated by the Oncomine TCR Beta short-read assay. TCRdb re-derived calls from the PCR reads in MiXCR, one entry per CDR3 protein. The sample consists of about 14,000 distinct CDR3 sequences, around 56% of them appearing once. Treatment in this sample: roughly ten-day PBMC culture with coronavirus spike peptide pools or control peptides (ViraFEST assay). Material for sequencing was CD4+ T cells from blood, cultured in vitro. These receptors came from a human donor who had recovered from COVID-19.

This clonotype was seen more than once but under ten times. The junction departs from the called germline gene at one end, perhaps through a read error. The chain recombines TRBV2 with TRBJ2-2; D not resolved. The CDR3 length is 13 residues. CDR1 is SNHLY and CDR2 is FYNNEI in the germline V gene. CDR3 DNA: TGTGCCAGCAGCGAAGAGAGTGCCGGGGAGCTGTTTTTT. Protein product: CASSEESAGELFF.

The chain links TRBV28 to TRBJ2-5; 10 nucleotides agree with TRBD2. Germline V gene sequence: CDR1 MDHEN, CDR2 SYDVKM. After removal of 6 bases from V and 6 bases from J, the junction contained 10 bases not matched to a gene. CDR3 length: 15 residues. CDR3 residues: CASSRTSGRAKTQYF. As DNA, the CDR3 is TGTGCCAGCAGCCGAACAAGCGGGAGGGCGAAGACCCAGTACTTC. Looking up the rest from reference TRBV28 and TRBJ2-5 gives the full variable domain: DVKVTQSSRYLVKRTGEKVFLECVQDMDHENMFWYRQDPGLGLRLIYFSYDVKMKEKGDIPEGYSVSREKKERFSLILESASTNQTSMYLCASSRTSGRAKTQYFGPGTRLLVL.

This clonotype has only a few counts. The rearrangement joins TRBV2 to TRBJ1-5, with D possibly TRBD1 on 5 matching bases. The CDR3 has 14 amino acids. Germline V CDR1 and CDR2: SNHLY, FYNNEI. V lost 11 bases and J lost 2, with 16 bases in between. DNA for the CDR3: TGTGCCGGACGCAGGGTTGGGCGCAATCAGCCCCAGCATTTT. Translating it yields CAGRRVGRNQPQHF.

This rearrangement joins TRBV5-6 to TRBJ2-7; 10 bases fit TRBD2. CDR3 length equals 14 residues. Germline lookup yields CDR1 SGHDT and CDR2 YYEEEE. After removal of 5 bases from V and 2 bases from J, the junction contained 4 bases not matched to a gene. CDR3 nucleotides: TGTGCCAGCAGGGCCAGCGGGAGGGCCTACGAGCAGTACTTC. This sequence encodes CASRASGRAYEQYF. Complete variable domain (other parts from reference TRBV5-6 and TRBJ2-7): DAGVTQSPTHLIKTRGQQVTLRCSPKSGHDTVSWYQQALGQGPQFIFQYYEEEERQRGNFPDRFSGHQFPNYSSELNVNALLLGDSALYLCASRASGRAYEQYFGPGTRLTVT.

The gene calls are TRBV7-2 and TRBJ1-5, with no clear D. The CDR3 covers 15 residues. The germline V gene encodes CDR1 SGHTA and CDR2 FQGNSA. Trimming removed 1 base at V and 2 bases at J, with 9 bases between. CDR3 coding DNA: TGTGCCAGCAGCTTAGGGGGAAGTGGCAATCAGCCCCAGCATTTT. The encoded protein is CASSLGGSGNQPQHF. Based on the CDR3 plus reference TRBV7-2 and TRBJ1-5, the full variable domain is GAGVSQSPSNKVTEKGKDVELRCDPISGHTALYWYRQSLGQGLEFLIYFQGNSAPDKSGLPSDRFSAERTGGSVSTLTIQRTQQEDSAVYLCASSLGGSGNQPQHFGDGTRLSIL.

The chain links TRBV12-3 or TRBV12-4 to TRBJ2-7; unclear D gene. The CDR3 loop spans 14 amino acids. With 1 base removed from V and 3 bases from J, the gap between germline ends came to 10 bases. The CDR3 bases are TGTGCCAGCAGTTTAGGTTGGCAGAGCTACGAGCAGTACTTC. Translation gives CASSLGWQSYEQYF.

The chain couples TRBV20-1 to TRBJ2-3, with TRBD2 matching 7 bases. This CDR3 is built from 15 residues. V lost 3 bases and J lost 5; bases outside the gene matches: 11. Germline CDR1 and CDR2: DFQATT and SNEGSKA (reference sequence). The CDR3 nucleotides read TGCAGTGCTAGTCGGGGCGGGAGTACGAGAGATACGCAGTATTTT. This codes for CSASRGGSTRDTQYF.

The V gene is TRBV7-9, the J gene TRBJ1-6; 8 bases align to TRBD1. Germline V gene lookup returns CDR1 SEHNR and CDR2 FQNEAQ (reference sequence). The ends lost 3 bases at V and 9 bases at J; junction bases unmatched: 4. The CDR3 consists of 14 residues. The CDR3 coding sequence is TGTGCCAGCAGCTTTTGGGACAGGCTTTCACCCCTCCACTTT. This translates into CASSFWDRLSPLHF.

The chain employs TRBV28 and TRBJ1-6; D call uncertain. Per the germline V gene, CDR1 is MDHEN and CDR2 is SYDVKM. The CDR3 has 14 amino acids. V shed 8 bases and J shed 7 bases, with 15 bases lying between them. CDR3 region: CASVLGGRNSPLHF. CDR3 bases: TGTGCCAGCGTGCTTGGAGGGAGAAATTCACCCCTCCACTTT. Full variable domain (remainder filled in from reference TRBV28 and TRBJ1-6): DVKVTQSSRYLVKRTGEKVFLECVQDMDHENMFWYRQDPGLGLRLIYFSYDVKMKEKGDIPEGYSVSREKKERFSLILESASTNQTSMYLCASVLGGRNSPLHFGNGTRLTVT.

V gene TRBV5-1 combines with J gene TRBJ2-4; 9 bases match TRBD2. V dropped 4 bases and J dropped 7; count of bases not matched to a gene: 15. CDR3 size: 17 residues. Per the germline V gene, CDR1 is SGHRS and CDR2 is YFSETQ. The CDR3 reads CASSAAGGRAPRNIQYF. The CDR3 DNA follows: TGCGCCAGCAGCGCGGCAGGCGGGAGGGCCCCCCGGAACATTCAGTACTTC.

In this sample, this clonotype turned up a few times. The V call is TRBV20-1, the J call TRBJ1-5; D ambiguous. The V and J ends lost 0 bases and 1 base respectively, with 1 base between them. CDR1 and CDR2 from the germline V gene are DFQATT and SNEGSKA (reference sequence). This CDR3 comprises 12 residues. CDR3 bases: TGCAGTGCTAGAGAAAGCAATCAGCCCCAGCATTTT. It translates to CSARESNQPQHF.

V is TRBV5-1 and J is TRBJ1-6; TRBD1 matches 8 bases. Per germline, CDR1 SGHRS and CDR2 YFSETQ. V was clipped by 3 bases and J by 6 bases; unmatched bases: 5. There are 15 residues in the CDR3. The CDR3 loop reads CASSSAGGSNSPLHF. CDR3 DNA sequence: TGCGCCAGCAGCTCAGCAGGGGGCTCTAATTCACCCCTCCACTTT.